The rows below give T cell receptor beta chains drawn from one sample of a study of blood T cell repertoires in COVID-19. Some clones are missing from TCRdb's copy, which holds only in-frame ones; the method was immunoSEQ multiplex PCR. The data contain approximately 150,000 clones, about 90% of them singletons. Material: PBMCs or T cells enriched from blood (not recorded which). The receptor set was obtained from a human donor with acute COVID-19. The donor label of this sample is uncertain. CDR3s include the opening cysteine and the closing phenylalanine or tryptophan.

V	J	CDR3
TRBV11-2	TRBJ1-4	CASRRTGDEKLFF
TRBV29-1	TRBJ1-2	CSGANSDYGYTF
TRBV18	TRBJ1-1	CASSKPDTGTEAFF
TRBV20-1	TRBJ2-1	CSASEQSSSYNEQFF
TRBV7-3	TRBJ2-3	CASSLTRQSTDTQYF
TRBV5-1	TRBJ2-6	CASSPRLAGGRSSSGANVLTF
TRBV4-2	TRBJ2-1	CASSHFLRLAGGYNEQFF
TRBV30	TRBJ1-4	CAWSPQGLPNEKLFF
TRBV7-3	TRBJ2-3	CASSLTGGDTQYF
TRBV20-1	TRBJ2-7	CSASGNLNTGGSYEQYF
TRBV5-1	TRBJ1-3	CASSLGMDSFSGNTIYF
TRBV9	TRBJ2-3	CASSVGVGTDTQYF
TRBV9	TRBJ1-1	CASSVVQEVAGTEAFF
TRBV2	TRBJ2-5	CASRSGAFQETQYF
TRBV24-1	TRBJ2-1	CATSWARGQGMNEQFF
TRBV25-1	TRBJ1-2	CASSGRDSHGYTF
TRBV28	TRBJ1-2	CASSFSQGVRWDGYTF
TRBV4-1	TRBJ2-7	CASSHSYRGTYEQYF
TRBV19	TRBJ1-5	CATDRGSNQPQHF
TRBV7-3	TRBJ1-1	CASSLAAGTEAFF
TRBV5-6	TRBJ2-7	CASSLGGYEQYF
TRBV2	TRBJ2-3	CASSPGLADTQYF
TRBV9	TRBJ2-2	CASSLSTGNTGELFF
TRBV7-6	TRBJ2-7	CASSQEMAPGGYEQYF
TRBV11-2	TRBJ1-4	CASSLVGQTNEKLFF
TRBV5-1	TRBJ2-4	CASSLVSGGAIAKNIQYF
TRBV11-2	TRBJ1-4	CASSLPFMGSTNEKLFF
TRBV5-1	TRBJ2-5	CASSQRTGGETQYF
TRBV5-6	TRBJ2-5	CASSLYQGQGKETQYF
TRBV5-6	TRBJ1-1	CASSWGLGEAFF
TRBV2	TRBJ1-1	CASNLDSNTEAFF
TRBV7-3	TRBJ2-1	CASSLATGWAFNEQFF
TRBV2	TRBJ2-5	CASRVRQGARETQYF
TRBV5-1	TRBJ1-1	CASSYRVNTEAFF
TRBV7-9	TRBJ1-1	CASSFIQGYEAFF
TRBV5-8	TRBJ2-1	CASSPGTSGGADEQFF
TRBV10-3	TRBJ1-1	CAIMGTTGNEAFF
TRBV15	TRBJ1-1	CATSSDTGLEAFF
TRBV6-2/TRBV6-3	TRBJ2-1	CASSRGSDGNEQFF
TRBV2	TRBJ1-5	CASSEGTGIQPQHF
TRBV7-9	TRBJ1-1	CASSLAEGVGTEAFF